This note documents a single T cell receptor beta chain sequence. This sample was included in a study of blood T cell repertoires in COVID-19. The V end lost 5 bases, the J end lost 1 base, and 12 bases lay between the germline ends. The CDR3 contains 16 residues. Germline CDR1 and CDR2: SEHNR and FQNEAQ (reference sequence). TCRdb keeps only in-frame clones here, not all; method: immunoSEQ multiplex PCR. The table has 350,000 to 400,000 clones, about 88% seen once. This chain connects TRBV7-9 to TRBJ1-6; a weak D match, TRBD1 (6 bases). The sequencing sample was made of peripheral blood. The sequence was obtained from a woman in her sixties or seventies with COVID-19, enrolled during active disease. CDR3 sequence: CASSPTGRSYNSPLHF. DNA of the CDR3: TGTGCCAGCAGCCCTACAGGGAGATCCTATAATTCACCCCTCCACTTT. Combining the CDR3 with reference TRBV7-9 and TRBJ1-6 gives the whole variable domain DTGVSQNPRHKITKRGQNVTFRCDPISEHNRLYWYRQTLGQGPEFLTYFQNEAQLEKSRLLSDRFSAERPKGSFSTLEIQRTEQGDSAMYLCASSPTGRSYNSPLHFGNGTRLTVT.